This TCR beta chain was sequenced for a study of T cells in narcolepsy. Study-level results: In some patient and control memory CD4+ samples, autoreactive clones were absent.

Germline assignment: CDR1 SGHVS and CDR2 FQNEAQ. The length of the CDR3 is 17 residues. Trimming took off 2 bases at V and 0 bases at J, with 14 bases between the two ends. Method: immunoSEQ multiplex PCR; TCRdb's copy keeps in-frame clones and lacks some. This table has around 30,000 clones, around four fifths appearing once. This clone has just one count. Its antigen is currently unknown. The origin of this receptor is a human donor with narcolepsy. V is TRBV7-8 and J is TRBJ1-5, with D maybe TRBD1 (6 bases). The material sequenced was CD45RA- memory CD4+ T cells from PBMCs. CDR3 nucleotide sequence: TGTGCCAGCAGCTTATTAAGGTCAGGGGATAGCAATCAGCCCCAGCATTTT. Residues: CASSLLRSGDSNQPQHF.